This T cell receptor beta chain was sequenced in a study of T-cell memory formation after mild COVID-19 (dated by TCRdb to the early 2020s). The study in broad terms: Most TCR sequence clusters were specific to one of the two donors. In two donors, T-cell clones that expanded and contracted after mild COVID-19 were followed by sequencing TCRalpha and TCRbeta repertoires longitudinally. The cohort comprised two young, previously healthy adult volunteers, one female and one male.

On the study overall, not on this receptor specifically: Some responding clones were detected in pre-infection memory, which suggested that pre-existing cross-reactive memory T cells had joined the SARS-CoV-2 response. The second-wave clones that peaked on day 37 were not confirmed to be SARS-CoV-2 specific. Only a couple of mild cases were covered by the study, and larger cohorts that include severe cases with pre-infection samples were considered necessary. Contracting CD4+ clones were found mainly in CM and EM memory subsets, while CD8+ clones were enriched in EMRA. Clones that contracted from day 15 to 85 showed balanced CD4/CD8 phenotypes, whereas a second wave of clones that expanded from day 15 to 37 leaned towards CD4+.

With respect to this clonotype: What antigen it recognizes has not been identified. No per-base quality is available; no much larger clone lies one base away.

Sequencing was carried out with an Illumina NovaSeq 6000. Using 5'RACE with constant-segment primers, TCRalpha and TCRbeta cDNA libraries were constructed, with sample barcodes and unique molecular identifiers added in the process. Trizol reagent was used to extract RNA from every sample. Amplification of the libraries took two PCR steps, and the second step added a second sample barcode plus Illumina TruSeq adapters. Sequencing of the libraries was done on an Illumina NovaSeq, producing 2 x 150 bp paired-end reads. The authors processed their data as follows. Demultiplexing of reads and collapsing into UMI-guided consensus sequences were performed with migec v1.2.7. With mixcr v2.1.11, UMI consensuses were aligned to TRA and TRB V and J templates and assembled into clonotypes. A clonotype was counted as expanded or contracted only when both edgeR and NoisET called the clonotype significant, with the noise models trained on biological replicates. For edgeR calls, a false discovery rate-adjusted p below 0.01 and a log2 fold-change threshold of 1 were applied. As an exploratory analysis of dynamics, max-normalized trajectories of the 1000 most abundant clonotypes were examined by PCA with hierarchical clustering. Separately sequenced CD4+ and CD8+ repertoires were used to assign the CD4 or CD8 phenotype of responding clones. TCRdb cleaned the public reads at Q25 with fastp, built clones with MiXCR and kept in-frame beta chains. Each entry is one CDR3 protein sequence, shown with its most common DNA and genes. For this entry, the V and J calls and clone size follow TCRdb and not the study's own pipeline. This sample holds under 450,000 distinct CDR3 sequences; 20% were observed only once. The ten most abundant clones make up 20% to 25% of the sample.

Ficoll-Paque density gradient centrifugation was used to isolate PBMCs. This TCR was recovered from a man aged 18-30 years who had mild COVID-19 (a few samples of this study predate the infection). The sample titles of this study are shuffled in the database, so cell type and time point are left out; the donor was told from shared clones. Sequencing used PBMCs or a T cell subset sorted from them (not recorded which).

The bases are TGTGCCAGCAGTTTCAGCGGTAGGACCTACGAGCAGTACTTC. Its translation is CASSFSGRTYEQYF. The chain employs TRBV12-3 or TRBV12-4 and TRBJ2-7; D gene: possibly TRBD2, on 5 matching bases. V is cut by 3 bases and J by 2 bases, and the space between the germline ends is 11 bases. Measured from the cysteine to the phenylalanine, the CDR3 is 14 residues long. Left in the record is the CDR3 DNA by itself, 42 bases read in frame from the first base.